The 31 T cell receptor beta chains given below trace back to one sample, sequenced in a study of long-term antiretroviral therapy in people with HIV. They ran version v3.0 of the immunoSEQ assay at survey level. The repertoire was sequenced with immunoSEQ multiplex PCR; TCRdb's copy has only in-frame clones and lacks some. The table has 10,000 or so clones, 70% to 85% seen once. This specimen consisted of unsorted PBMCs, obtained 3 to 3.2 years before starting antiretroviral therapy. These receptors originate from a man aged 35 to 55 with HIV.

This clone has only a few counts. J is TRBJ2-7 and V is TRBV18; D is unclear. Between the trimmed V and J ends, which lost 6 bases and 2 bases, there was a span of 8 bases. This CDR3 comprises 12 residues. Germline lookup yields CDR1 KGHSH and CDR2 LQKENI. The CDR3 reads CASSPIPYEQYF. CDR3 DNA sequence: TGTGCCAGCTCCCCTATCCCCTACGAGCAGTACTTC.

Remarks on this clone: Germline is not matched at one junction end, which may reflect a read error. The rearrangement uses TRBV5-3 and TRBJ1-1; D is unresolved. TRBV5-3 qualifies as an ORF whose function is uncertain. The length of the CDR3 is 13 residues. CDR3 nucleotide sequence: TGTGCCAGCAGCTTGGACGCCTACACTGAAGCTTTCTTT. Translated, it gives CASSLDAYTEAFF.

CDR3 coding DNA: TGCGCCAGCAGCTTGGCGGGAGGGGTTTACAATGAGCAGTTCTTC. This codes for CASSLAGGVYNEQFF. The rearrangement links TRBV5-1 to TRBJ2-1; TRBD2 agrees at 8 bases. There are 15 residues in the CDR3. Germline V gene data show CDR1 as SGHRS and CDR2 as YFSETQ. Trimming at V came to 0 bases and at J to 4 bases, leaving 3 bases not matched to a gene.

The J gene is TRBJ2-6, the V gene TRBV11-2, with TRBD2 as a possible D gene (5 bases). Trimming stripped 5 bases from V and 4 bases from J, with 15 bases between. The CDR3 spans 16 residues. Germline loops: CDR1 SGHAT, CDR2 FQNNGV. CDR3 in DNA: TGTGCCAGCAGCCAGAGCGGCGGGCTAGGGGCCAACGTCCTGACTTTC. Its protein product is CASSQSGGLGANVLTF.

The rearrangement joins TRBV9 to TRBJ1-1; 7 bases agree with TRBD1. With 3 bases clipped from V and 3 bases from J, the junction kept 8 bases outside the gene matches. This CDR3 contains 15 residues. The germline V gene has CDR1 SGDLS and CDR2 YYNGEE. In nucleotides, the CDR3 is TGTGCCAGCAGCGACAGGGGCCACCCTCACACTGAAGCTTTCTTT. This sequence encodes CASSDRGHPHTEAFF.

V usage is TRBV6-6 and J usage is TRBJ1-1; TRBD1 agrees at 7 bases. The ends lost 6 bases at V and 11 bases at J; junction bases unmatched: 6. The CDR3 is 11 amino acids. Germline lookup yields CDR1 MNHNY and CDR2 SVGAGI (reference sequence). CDR3 sequence (DNA): TGTGCCAGCAGAACACAGGGGCCGGCTTTCTTT. Protein: CASRTQGPAFF.

The chain joins TRBV29-1 to TRBJ2-7; 8 bases fit TRBD1. Germline CDR1 SQVTM, CDR2 ANQGSEA. CDR3 size: 14 residues. The junction had 8 bases not matched to a gene; V was cut back by 6 bases and J by 1 base. The CDR3 DNA reads as TGCAGCGTCCCTAGACAGGGGATTTCCTACGAGCAGTACTTC. This translates into CSVPRQGISYEQYF.

The chain uses TRBV19 and TRBJ2-7; 8 nucleotides agree with TRBD2. Unmatched junction bases numbered 1, after V lost 4 bases and J lost 2 bases. CDR1 and CDR2 from the germline V gene are LNHDA and SQIVND (reference sequence). The CDR3 spans 13 residues. Here the CDR3 reads CASSSGRTYEQYF. CDR3 nucleotides: TGTGCCAGTAGTAGCGGGAGGACCTACGAGCAGTACTTC.

The chain combines TRBV7-2 with TRBJ2-7; 9 bases map to TRBD2. The germline V gene encodes CDR1 SGHTA and CDR2 FQGNSA. This CDR3 contains 16 residues. Trimming took 1 base from V and 0 from J; bases not matched to a gene: 4. The CDR3: CASSLGSSGVSYEQYF. The CDR3 DNA follows: TGTGCCAGCAGCTTAGGGTCTAGCGGGGTCTCCTACGAGCAGTACTTC.

V gene TRBV27 combines with J gene TRBJ2-1; D ambiguous. Trimming left V 7 bases short and J 1 base short, with 8 bases between. The CDR3 is 13 amino acids. Per germline, CDR1 MNHEY and CDR2 SMNVEV (reference sequence). CDR3 sequence reads: CASTHRSYNEQFF. CDR3 DNA: TGTGCCAGCACCCACAGATCCTACAATGAGCAGTTCTTC.

The chain uses TRBV30 and TRBJ1-4; 7 bases are shared with TRBD1. With 2 bases clipped from V and 5 bases from J, the junction kept 2 bases outside the gene matches. Germline V lookup: CDR1 GTSNPN, CDR2 SVGIG (reference sequence). There are 13 residues in the CDR3. CDR3 loop: CAWSRGPNEKLFF. The CDR3 region has the DNA TGTGCCTGGAGTAGGGGGCCAAATGAAAAACTGTTTTTT.

The chain recombines TRBV5-1 with TRBJ1-2; D remains unclear. Trimming removed 0 bases at V and 2 bases at J, with 8 bases between. The CDR3 extends over 14 amino acids. In germline, CDR1 is SGHRS, CDR2 YFSETQ. As DNA, the CDR3 is TGCGCCAGCAGCTTGGCCTTACGGAACTATGGCTACACCTTC. The encoded protein is CASSLALRNYGYTF.

The chain links TRBV19 to TRBJ1-4; 9 bases are shared with TRBD1. Trimming took 5 bases from V and 8 from J; bases not matched to a gene: 9. The CDR3 is made up of 15 amino acids. Per the germline V gene, CDR1 is LNHDA and CDR2 is SQIVND (reference sequence). CDR3 loop: CASSSSTGGKEKLFF. CDR3 DNA: TGTGCCAGTAGTTCTTCGACAGGGGGAAAGGAAAAACTGTTTTTT.

This chain links TRBV5-8 with TRBJ2-5, with unresolved D. The CDR3 is 15 residues long. Germline CDR1 and CDR2: SGHTS and YDEGEE. Deletions cut 0 bases from V and 0 bases from J, with 9 bases between. Here the CDR3 reads CASSLVLGYQETQYF. In nucleotides, the CDR3 is TGTGCCAGCAGCTTGGTCCTGGGATACCAAGAGACCCAGTACTTC.

This sequence joins TRBV27 and TRBJ2-7; D gene uncertain. The CDR3 consists of 14 residues. V lost 2 bases, J lost 1 base, and 9 bases lay in between. The germline V gene encodes CDR1 MNHEY and CDR2 SMNVEV (reference sequence). CDR3 DNA: TGTGCCAGCAGTTTAAGGCAGCTTTCCTACGAGCAGTACTTC. Protein: CASSLRQLSYEQYF.

The chain recombines TRBV2 with TRBJ2-5; D not resolved. V was pared by 6 bases and J by 3 bases, with 5 bases between. The V gene's germline CDR1 is SNHLY and CDR2 FYNNEI. The CDR3 has 11 amino acids. CDR3 nucleotides: TGTGCCAGCAGCCTAAAAGAGACCCAGTACTTC. Its protein is CASSLKETQYF.

In its sample, this clone was seen once. V usage is TRBV7-9 and J usage is TRBJ1-4, with 9 bases fitting TRBD1. The CDR3 is made up of 17 amino acids. Looked up from germline, CDR1 is SEHNR and CDR2 is FQNEAQ (reference sequence). Losses at the gene ends were 2 bases for V and 7 bases for J; bases not matched to a gene: 11. The CDR3 nucleotides are TGTGCCAGCAGCTTAACGGGGGAACAGGGGGCTTTTGAAAAACTGTTTTTT. Encoded protein: CASSLTGEQGAFEKLFF.

This chain uses TRBV7-8 with TRBJ2-2, with 14 bases matching TRBD2. Trimming cost V 3 bases and J 6 bases; bases outside gene matches: 9. Germline V CDR1 and CDR2: SGHVS, FQNEAQ. CDR3 length: 18 residues. The CDR3 DNA reads as TGTGCCAGCAGCTTTGCCGACCAGGGACTAGCGGGAGCCGGGGAGCTGTTTTTT. It translates to CASSFADQGLAGAGELFF.

The CDR3 bases are TGTGCCTGGAGTGGGACCTACTCCTACGAGCAGTACTTC. Amino acid sequence: CAWSGTYSYEQYF. J is TRBJ2-7 and V is TRBV30; D is uncertain. V was pared by 1 base and J by 0 bases, with 7 bases between. The CDR3 sequence is 13 residues long. Germline V gene lookup returns CDR1 GTSNPN and CDR2 SVGIG (reference sequence).

This chain uses TRBV5-6 with TRBJ1-2; 12 bases are shared with TRBD1. Germline lookup yields CDR1 SGHDT and CDR2 YYEEEE. The ends lost 1 base at V and 4 bases at J; junction bases unmatched: 11. The CDR3 has 18 amino acids. CDR3 protein: CASSLPPGQGAISYGYTF. In nucleotides, the CDR3 is TGTGCCAGCAGCTTGCCCCCGGGACAGGGGGCGATAAGCTATGGCTACACCTTC.

This clone was counted a few times. The rearrangement uses TRBV7-9 and TRBJ1-1; D is unclear. CDR1 and CDR2 from the germline V gene are SEHNR and FQNEAQ (reference sequence). The length of the CDR3 is 14 residues. Trimming removed 1 base at V and 4 bases at J, with 10 bases between. The CDR3 loop is CASSLVQFGTEAFF. CDR3 DNA sequence: TGTGCCAGCAGCTTAGTGCAGTTTGGCACTGAAGCTTTCTTT.

The genes are TRBV7-3 and TRBJ1-1, with D unclear. Germline V lookup: CDR1 SGHTA, CDR2 FQGTGA. This CDR3 is built from 14 residues. V was cut by 2 bases and J by 2 bases, with 9 bases left in between. The CDR3 loop is CASSLQGGNTEAFF. The CDR3 region has the DNA TGTGCCAGCAGCTTACAAGGTGGAAACACTGAAGCTTTCTTT.

The V call is TRBV27, the J call TRBJ2-7; TRBD1 matches at 8 bases. The CDR3 length is 12 residues. V shed 5 bases, J shed 6 bases, and the junction held 3 bases outside the gene matches. In germline, CDR1 is MNHEY, CDR2 SMNVEV (reference sequence). The CDR3 DNA follows: TGTGCCAGCAGTCACAGGGGGAGCGAGCAGTACTTC. This gives the protein CASSHRGSEQYF.

This clone was seen more than once but under ten times. The chain uses TRBV7-9 and TRBJ2-1; tentatively, D is TRBD2 (6 bases). There are 15 residues in the CDR3. Germline CDR1 is SEHNR and CDR2 is FQNEAQ (reference sequence). V lost 3 bases and J lost 6, with 15 bases in between. The CDR3 region is CASSFGSGPFNEQFF. CDR3 nucleotides: TGTGCCAGCAGCTTTGGCAGCGGGCCCTTCAATGAGCAGTTCTTC.

This clone turned up a few times. The genes are TRBV7-2 and TRBJ1-5, with a weak D call TRBD1 (6 bases). Germline values: CDR1 SGHTA, CDR2 FQGNSA. Trimming pared 5 bases from V and 0 bases from J, leaving 11 bases between. The CDR3 spans 15 residues. The DNA of the CDR3 is TGTGCCAGCAGCAAAGGAGGGGGTAGCAATCAGCCCCAGCATTTT. Translated: CASSKGGGSNQPQHF.

The chain carries TRBV7-9 and TRBJ1-2; 7 bases are a match to TRBD1. The V segment lost 5 bases and the J segment 2 bases; nucleotides outside the gene matches: 11. Germline assignment: CDR1 SEHNR and CDR2 FQNEAQ (reference sequence). This CDR3 comprises 16 residues. The CDR3 region is CASSRYRQGGNYGYTF. CDR3 bases: TGTGCCAGCAGCCGATACAGACAGGGAGGAAACTATGGCTACACCTTC.

This clone turned up a few times. The V and J genes are TRBV30 and TRBJ2-7; 7 nucleotides align to TRBD1. CDR1 and CDR2 from the germline V gene are GTSNPN and SVGIG (reference sequence). This CDR3 spans 13 amino acids. J lost 2 bases, V lost 1 base, and 2 bases had no gene match. CDR3 loop: CAWSGDSTYEQYF. The CDR3 bases are TGTGCCTGGAGTGGGGACAGTACCTACGAGCAGTACTTC.

The V gene is TRBV6-1, the J gene TRBJ2-3; 8 nucleotides line up with TRBD2. The CDR3 is made up of 16 amino acids. Trimming took 4 bases from V and 2 from J; bases not matched to a gene: 8. Germline CDR1 MNHNS, CDR2 SASEGT. The chain's CDR3 is CASSVGGLASTDTQYF. In DNA form, the CDR3 reads TGTGCCAGCAGTGTTGGCGGACTAGCATCCACAGATACGCAGTATTTT.

The V gene is TRBV6-1, the J gene TRBJ1-5, with a possible D match to TRBD1 (5 bases). This CDR3 comprises 14 residues. Germline V gene data show CDR1 as MNHNS and CDR2 as SASEGT. Deletions cut 1 base from V and 3 bases from J, with 7 bases between. The CDR3 DNA reads as TGTGCCAGCAGTGAAGGACAGCACAATCAGCCCCAGCATTTT. The encoded protein is CASSEGQHNQPQHF.

The chain couples TRBV4-3 to TRBJ2-7; no clear D. Germline V lookup: CDR1 LGHNA, CDR2 YSLEER. CDR3 length: 15 amino acids. Trimming took 1 base from V and 4 from J, leaving 14 bases between them. The chain's CDR3 is CASSQGRGVRYEQYF. In DNA, the CDR3 is TGCGCCAGCAGCCAAGGACGTGGGGTTAGGTACGAGCAGTACTTC.

The chain links TRBV6-6 to TRBJ1-4, with no clear D. The CDR3 runs to 15 residues. The germline CDR1 and CDR2 sequences are MNHNY and SVGAGI (reference sequence). V lost 0 bases and J 5 bases, leaving 10 bases between the germline ends. Written as DNA, the CDR3 is TGTGCCAGCAGTTACTCGAAGACACTCAATGAAAAACTGTTTTTT. Translating it yields CASSYSKTLNEKLFF.